These 6 T cell receptor beta chains originate from one sample sequenced in a study of blood T cell repertoires in COVID-19. Here immunoSEQ multiplex PCR was the method, and the copy in TCRdb shows in-frame clones only, minus some. The repertoire includes roughly 300,000 clones, 87% of them detected once, and around 8% sits in the top ten. Material: peripheral blood. These receptors all stem from a woman in her fifties or sixties who had recovered from COVID-19.

The chain is built from TRBV9 and TRBJ1-4; 8 nucleotides line up with TRBD1. Germline V gives CDR1 SGDLS, CDR2 YYNGEE. Losses at the gene ends were 4 bases for V and 8 bases for J; bases not matched to a gene: 7. This CDR3 is built from 14 residues. CDR3 nucleotide sequence: TGTGCCAGCAGCCGTGACAGGGGTGGGGAAAAACTGTTTTTT. Protein product: CASSRDRGGEKLFF.

V gene TRBV19 combines with J gene TRBJ1-6; maybe TRBD1 (5 bases). Trimming removed 3 bases at V and 8 bases at J, with 11 bases between. Germline V gene lookup returns CDR1 LNHDA and CDR2 SQIVND (reference sequence). The CDR3 is 14 residues long. For the CDR3, the DNA is TGTGCCAGTAGTATGGTTGGGGCGGATTCACCCCTCCACTTT. This encodes CASSMVGADSPLHF. The full variable domain, its missing parts supplied by reference TRBV19 and TRBJ1-6, is DGGITQSPKYLFRKEGQNVTLSCEQNLNHDAMYWYRQDPGQGLRLIYYSQIVNDFQKGDIAEGYSVSREKKESFPLTVTSAQKNPTAFYLCASSMVGADSPLHFGNGTRLTVT.

V usage is TRBV5-1 and J usage is TRBJ1-6; no firm D call. Germline values: CDR1 SGHRS, CDR2 YFSETQ. The ends were cut back, 0 bases at V and 7 bases at J, with 11 bases in the middle. This CDR3 spans 15 amino acids. The CDR3 coding sequence is TGCGCCAGCAGCTTGGGCACAGTTTGGAATTCACCCCTCCACTTT. Amino acids: CASSLGTVWNSPLHF.

DNA of the CDR3: TGCGCCAGCAGCCAAGGGGGGCTGGTACCGGGACAGTCCTACGAGCAGTACTTC. This gives the protein CASSQGGLVPGQSYEQYF. The V call is TRBV4-1, the J call TRBJ2-7; 7 positions agree with TRBD1. J gave up 1 base and V 1 base, and 13 bases lay outside the gene matches. The CDR3 contains 18 residues. CDR1 is MGHRA, CDR2 YSYEKL, per germline.

V usage is TRBV10-2 and J usage is TRBJ1-2; maybe TRBD1 (6 bases). Germline V gene sequence: CDR1 WSHSY, CDR2 SAAADI. Trimming removed 0 bases at V and 2 bases at J, with 7 bases between. This CDR3 spans 14 amino acids. The CDR3 reads CASSESTGNYGYTF. In DNA, the CDR3 is TGCGCCAGCAGTGAGTCGACAGGAAACTATGGCTACACCTTC.

In this sample, this clone turned up once. V is TRBV3-1 (or the pseudogene TRBV3-2) and J is TRBJ1-5, with 9 positions matching TRBD1. V shed 4 bases and J 2 bases; nucleotides not matched to a gene: 3. Germline CDR1 and CDR2: LGHDT and YNNKEL (reference sequence). The CDR3 extends over 15 amino acids. In nucleotides, the CDR3 is TGTGCCAGCAGCCGGGGGGACAGGGGCAATCAGCCCCAGCATTTT. Protein: CASSRGDRGNQPQHF.